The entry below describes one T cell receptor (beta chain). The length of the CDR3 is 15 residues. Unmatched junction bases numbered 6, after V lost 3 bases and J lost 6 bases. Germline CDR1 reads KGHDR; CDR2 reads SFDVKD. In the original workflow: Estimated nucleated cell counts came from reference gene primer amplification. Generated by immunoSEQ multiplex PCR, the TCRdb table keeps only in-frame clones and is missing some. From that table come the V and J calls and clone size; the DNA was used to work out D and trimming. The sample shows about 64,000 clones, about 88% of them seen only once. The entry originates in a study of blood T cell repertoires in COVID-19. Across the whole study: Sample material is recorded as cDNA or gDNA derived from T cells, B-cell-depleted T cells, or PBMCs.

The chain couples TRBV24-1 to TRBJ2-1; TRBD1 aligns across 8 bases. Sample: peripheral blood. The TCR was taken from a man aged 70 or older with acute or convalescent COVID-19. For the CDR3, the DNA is TGTGCCACCAGTGATGGGGGACAGGTATTCAATGAGCAGTTCTTC. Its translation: CATSDGGQVFNEQFF.